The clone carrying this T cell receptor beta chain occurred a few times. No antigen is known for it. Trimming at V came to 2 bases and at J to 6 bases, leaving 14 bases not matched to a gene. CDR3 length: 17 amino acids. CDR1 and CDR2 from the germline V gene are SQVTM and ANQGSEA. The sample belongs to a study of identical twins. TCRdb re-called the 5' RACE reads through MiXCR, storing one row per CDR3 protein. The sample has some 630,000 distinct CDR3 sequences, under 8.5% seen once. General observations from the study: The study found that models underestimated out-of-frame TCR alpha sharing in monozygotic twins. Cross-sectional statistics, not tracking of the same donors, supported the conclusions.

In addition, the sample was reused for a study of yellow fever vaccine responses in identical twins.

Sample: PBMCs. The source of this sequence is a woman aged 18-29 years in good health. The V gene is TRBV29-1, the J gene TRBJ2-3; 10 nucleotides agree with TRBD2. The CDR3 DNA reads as TGCAGCGTTGAACCCCTTTCGAGCGGGAGGGCCTCGGATACGCAGTATTTT. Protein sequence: CSVEPLSSGRASDTQYF.